This T cell receptor (beta chain) was documented in a study of T cell changes during pregnancy in multiple sclerosis. Germline CDR1 MNHEY, CDR2 SMNVEV (reference sequence). CDR3 length equals 18 residues. After removal of 7 bases from V and 0 bases from J, the junction contained 8 bases not matched to a gene. Sequencing used immunoSEQ multiplex PCR; TCRdb keeps in-frame clones, though not all of them. Here the sample spans 30,000 or so clones, roughly 89% being singletons. This specimen consisted of CD8+ T cells from peripheral blood mononuclear cells, obtained in the second trimester of pregnancy. This sequence was found in a female donor in good health, enrolled as a control in a pregnancy study. This chain joins TRBV27 and TRBJ2-6, with TRBD1 identical over 11 bases. The CDR3 is CASTHLGTGGSGANVLTF. The CDR3 DNA reads as TGTGCCAGCACGCACCTGGGGACAGGGGGCTCTGGGGCCAACGTCCTGACTTTC.